One sample yielded the 28 T cell receptor beta chains listed below, sequenced in a study of T cell responses to AZD1222 COVID-19 vaccine. Sequencing used immunoSEQ multiplex PCR; TCRdb keeps in-frame clones, though not all of them. The sample has approximately 110,000 clones; 88% are singletons. Source: peripheral blood, taken 28 days after the second AZD1222 dose. These receptors were taken from an adult who received the AZD1222 COVID-19 vaccine.

The rearrangement links TRBV6-2 or TRBV6-3 to TRBJ1-2; 7 bases match TRBD1. Germline loops: CDR1 MNHEY, CDR2 SVGEGT. With 5 bases clipped from V and 6 bases from J, the junction kept 15 bases outside the gene matches. The CDR3 is 16 residues long. CDR3 DNA sequence: TGTGCCAGCAGTATCCAGGGGGGCCTCTCCCGTGATGGCTACACCTTC. Translating gives CASSIQGGLSRDGYTF.

The chain's CDR3 is CASSPIPGYYGYTF. The CDR3 nucleotides are TGTGCCAGCAGCCCAATACCTGGGTACTATGGCTACACCTTC. The V gene is TRBV6-2 or TRBV6-3, the J gene TRBJ1-2, with unresolved D. Germline values: CDR1 MNHEY, CDR2 SVGEGT. V was shortened by 6 bases and J by 3 bases, with 14 bases between the two germline ends. This CDR3 is 14 amino acids long.

This chain links TRBV6-5 with TRBJ2-5, with 9 bases identical to TRBD2. J lost 9 bases, V lost 2 bases, and 4 bases had no gene match. This CDR3 has 13 amino acids. Germline CDR1 and CDR2: MNHEY and SVGAGI. This chain's CDR3 is CASSYSGGSSQYF. Here the CDR3 DNA reads TGTGCCAGCAGTTACAGCGGGGGGAGTTCCCAGTACTTC.

This clone has only one observation. The chain couples TRBV2 to TRBJ2-2, with a possible D match to TRBD2 (7 bases). V was cut by 4 bases and J by 7 bases, with 10 bases left in between. Germline CDR1 is SNHLY and CDR2 is FYNNEI. The CDR3 extends over 13 amino acids. DNA for the CDR3: TGTGCCAGCAGTGCCGGGGGGCACGGGGAGCTGTTTTTT. Its protein product is CASSAGGHGELFF. The full variable domain, with the rest looked up from reference TRBV2 and TRBJ2-2, is EPEVTQTPSHQVTQMGQEVILRCVPISNHLYFYWYRQILGQKVEFLVSFYNNEISEKSEIFDDQFSVERPDGSNFTLKIRSTKLEDSAMYFCASSAGGHGELFFGEGSRLTVL.

This clone showed up just once. The chain couples TRBV4-1 to TRBJ1-6; D may be TRBD1 (5 bases). This CDR3 has 17 residues. CDR1 and CDR2 (germline): MGHRA, YSYEKL. Trimming removed 0 bases at V and 8 bases at J, with 17 bases between. Here the CDR3 DNA reads TGCGCCAGCAGCCAAGATCAGGGATCGGTATTGGATTCACCCCTCCACTTT. Protein sequence: CASSQDQGSVLDSPLHF.

The chain links TRBV19 to TRBJ1-5, with TRBD1 matching over 9 bases. V trimming: 2 bases; J trimming: 4 bases; junction bases outside the gene matches: 15. CDR3 size: 19 residues. Germline CDR1 is LNHDA and CDR2 is SQIVND (reference sequence). The CDR3 coding sequence is TGTGCCAGTAGTATAAAGGGGACAGGGTTTCGGACCGTGAATCAGCCCCAGCATTTT. It translates to CASSIKGTGFRTVNQPQHF.

V and J are TRBV6-2 or TRBV6-3 and TRBJ2-3, with a possible D match to TRBD2 (5 bases). This CDR3 has 14 residues. Germline V gene lookup returns CDR1 MNHEY and CDR2 SVGEGT. Trimming cost V 2 bases and J 3 bases, with 9 bases left between them. CDR3 protein: CASSYELVTDTQYF. The CDR3, as DNA: TGTGCCAGCAGTTACGAACTAGTTACAGATACGCAGTATTTT.

The chain combines TRBV18 with TRBJ1-1; TRBD1 matches 7 bases. Trimming removed 1 base from V and 5 bases from J; junction bases left unmatched: 4. This CDR3 is 14 amino acids long. Germline values: CDR1 KGHSH, CDR2 LQKENI. CDR3 nucleotides: TGTGCCAGCTCACCACAGACAGGGTTTACTGAAGCTTTCTTT. Translation: CASSPQTGFTEAFF.

The chain uses TRBV11-2 and TRBJ2-2; D uncertain. CDR1 and CDR2 from the germline V gene are SGHAT and FQNNGV. Trimming removed 2 bases from V and 0 bases from J, with 4 bases in between. The CDR3 consists of 14 residues. The CDR3 spells CASSLSPNTGELFF. CDR3 DNA sequence: TGTGCCAGCAGCTTATCTCCGAACACCGGGGAGCTGTTTTTT.

The chain uses TRBV29-1 and TRBJ1-5; no reliable D call. There are 16 residues in the CDR3. The V and J ends lost 4 bases and 6 bases respectively, with 22 bases between them. The germline gives CDR1 SQVTM, CDR2 ANQGSEA. The CDR3 protein is CSVVCPSRVLRQPQHF. The CDR3 nucleotides read TGCAGCGTTGTCTGTCCCTCCAGAGTACTGCGTCAGCCCCAGCATTTT.

The V call is TRBV5-4, the J call TRBJ1-1, with D hard to call. The CDR3 has 16 residues. V lost 6 bases, J lost 0 bases, and 18 bases lay in between. The V gene's germline CDR1 is SGHNT and CDR2 YYREEE (reference sequence). The CDR3 region has the DNA TGTGCCAGCACCCGCGGCGGGGTCCCACTGAACACTGAAGCTTTCTTT. It encodes CASTRGGVPLNTEAFF.

This clone was found a few times. The V gene is TRBV27, the J gene TRBJ1-2; D is unclear. CDR1 and CDR2 from the germline V gene are MNHEY and SMNVEV (reference sequence). The CDR3 is made up of 15 amino acids. Trimming pared 2 bases from V and 6 bases from J, leaving 16 bases between. CDR3 nucleotides: TGTGCCAGCAGTTTAGGTATGGAGGGCTATCATGGCTACACCTTC. Translation gives CASSLGMEGYHGYTF.

This clone was seen just once. The same CDR3 can be traced to other DNA sequences in this sample. The chain combines TRBV12-3 or TRBV12-4 with TRBJ1-1; 7 nucleotides match TRBD1. V lost 8 bases and J lost 0; bases outside the gene matches: 3. The CDR3 is 13 residues long. The CDR3 reads CASRQGLNTEAFF. The CDR3 coding sequence is TGTGCCAGCCGACAGGGCTTGAACACTGAAGCTTTCTTT.

For the CDR3, the DNA is TGCAGTGCTAGTAGGCCGGGGGGCACCTACGAGCAGTACTTC. Encoded protein: CSASRPGGTYEQYF. The chain uses TRBV20-1 and TRBJ2-7; tentatively, D is TRBD2 (7 bases). Trimming took 3 bases from V and 2 from J, leaving 14 bases between them. Germline-derived CDR1 and CDR2 are DFQATT and SNEGSKA (reference sequence). This CDR3 has 14 amino acids.

The chain has TRBV6-5 and TRBJ1-3; D possibly corresponds to TRBD1 (6 bases). Germline V gene lookup returns CDR1 MNHEY and CDR2 SVGAGI. The V end lost 8 bases, the J end lost 5 bases, and 13 bases lay between the germline ends. CDR3 size: 13 residues. The DNA for the CDR3 is TGTGCCAGCCAAACCGGGACAAGAAACACCATATATTTT. Translated: CASQTGTRNTIYF.

This chain uses TRBV19 with TRBJ1-2; 8 bases map to TRBD1. V lost 5 bases and J lost 4; bases outside the gene matches: 6. CDR1 and CDR2 (germline): LNHDA, SQIVND (reference sequence). The CDR3 runs 14 residues. The CDR3 loop reads CASSPGTGPYGYTF. For the CDR3, the DNA is TGTGCCAGTAGTCCGGGGACAGGACCCTATGGCTACACCTTC.

The CDR3 DNA reads as TGCGCCAGCAGTGACAGTTCTGCAACTAATGAAAAACTGTTTTTT. Translation gives CASSDSSATNEKLFF. The chain recombines TRBV10-2 with TRBJ1-4; D gene uncertain. CDR3 length equals 15 residues. Germline loops: CDR1 WSHSY, CDR2 SAAADI. The V end was cut by 3 bases, the J end by 0 bases, with 8 bases between.

The rearrangement joins TRBV28 to TRBJ2-2; possible D gene TRBD1, 6 bases. The CDR3 spans 16 residues. V was trimmed by 2 bases and J by 2 bases, leaving 12 bases between them. Germline V gives CDR1 MDHEN, CDR2 SYDVKM. For the CDR3, the DNA is TGTGCCAGCAGTTTAAACAGGGCGCCTAACACCGGGGAGCTGTTTTTT. Translation gives CASSLNRAPNTGELFF.

V is TRBV5-4 and J is TRBJ2-2; tentative D call: TRBD2 (6 bases). The germline CDR1 and CDR2 sequences are SGHNT and YYREEE (reference sequence). The CDR3 is 13 amino acids. V gave up 5 bases and J gave up 4 bases, with 9 bases separating them. DNA of the CDR3: TGTGCCAGCAGTGGAGGGCCCACCGGGGAGCTGTTTTTT. This gives the protein CASSGGPTGELFF.

J is TRBJ2-5 and V is TRBV7-2, with unresolved D. The CDR3 extends over 14 amino acids. V dropped 1 base and J dropped 2 bases, with 8 bases sitting between them. Germline V gene sequence: CDR1 SGHTA, CDR2 FQGNSA. This CDR3 is CASSLGTSQETQYF. CDR3 DNA: TGTGCCAGCAGCTTAGGTACAAGTCAAGAGACCCAGTACTTC.

This chain uses TRBV7-3 with TRBJ1-1; no definite D call. The CDR3 runs to 13 residues. V was trimmed by 4 bases and J by 1 base, leaving 7 bases between them. Germline CDR1 is SGHTA and CDR2 is FQGTGA. The CDR3, as DNA: TGTGCCAGCAGCTCGGGCCCGAACACTGAAGCTTTCTTT. This codes for CASSSGPNTEAFF.

The rearrangement joins TRBV5-1 to TRBJ2-5; D is possibly TRBD2 (6 bases). The CDR3 runs to 17 residues. Trimming took 0 bases from V and 5 from J, leaving 20 bases between them. The germline V gene has CDR1 SGHRS and CDR2 YFSETQ. CDR3 sequence: CASSLVLGPGGRETQYF. In DNA form, the CDR3 reads TGCGCCAGCAGCTTGGTTCTCGGCCCCGGGGGTCGGGAGACCCAGTACTTC.

This chain links TRBV6-6 with TRBJ2-7, with 10 bases identical to TRBD1. The V and J ends lost 5 bases and 7 bases, in that order; junction bases with no gene match: 17. The CDR3 sequence is 17 residues long. Germline V gene lookup returns CDR1 MNHNY and CDR2 SVGAGI (reference sequence). CDR3 protein: CASSRGTGVSFSREQYF. The CDR3 DNA follows: TGTGCCAGCAGTCGAGGGACAGGGGTCTCCTTTTCGAGAGAGCAGTACTTC.

This CDR3 is CASRPARGAIQPQHF. The CDR3 DNA reads as TGTGCCAGTAGACCGGCGCGGGGGGCGATTCAGCCCCAGCATTTT. The chain couples TRBV19 to TRBJ1-5; D may be TRBD1 (6 bases). Per germline, CDR1 LNHDA and CDR2 SQIVND (reference sequence). V was clipped by 6 bases and J by 6 bases, with 18 bases between them. The CDR3 is made up of 15 amino acids.

V is TRBV7-2 and J is TRBJ2-3, with 9 bases that match TRBD2. Looked up from germline, CDR1 is SGHTA and CDR2 is FQGNSA. The junction had 9 bases not matched to a gene; V was cut back by 2 bases and J by 3 bases. The CDR3 has 17 residues. In nucleotides, the CDR3 is TGTGCCAGCAGCTTAACAAAAGCGGGGGGCCTAACAGATACGCAGTATTTT. Residues: CASSLTKAGGLTDTQYF. Full variable domain (remainder filled in from reference TRBV7-2 and TRBJ2-3): GAGVSQSPSNKVTEKGKDVELRCDPISGHTALYWYRQSLGQGLEFLIYFQGNSAPDKSGLPSDRFSAERTGGSVSTLTIQRTQQEDSAVYLCASSLTKAGGLTDTQYFGPGTRLTVL.

The genes are TRBV4-2 and TRBJ1-1; D is ambiguous. The CDR3 loop spans 15 amino acids. The germline V and J ends were trimmed by 0 bases and 1 base, with 9 bases remaining between them. Germline CDR1 reads LGHNA; CDR2 reads YNFKEQ. CDR3 residues: CASSQDPIGNTEAFF. The CDR3 nucleotides are TGTGCCAGCAGCCAAGATCCCATTGGGAACACTGAAGCTTTCTTT.

J is TRBJ1-1 and V is TRBV5-8; no clear D gene. The V end lost 0 bases, the J end lost 6 bases, and 9 bases lay between the germline ends. Germline CDR1 is SGHTS and CDR2 is YDEGEE. This CDR3 contains 13 residues. CDR3 residues: CASSLDQIAEAFF. For the CDR3, the DNA is TGTGCCAGCAGCTTGGACCAAATCGCTGAAGCTTTCTTT.

This chain connects TRBV3-1 (or the pseudogene TRBV3-2) to TRBJ2-7, with 10 nucleotides matching TRBD2. The CDR3 length is 15 residues. From germline, CDR1 is LGHDT and CDR2 YNNKEL (reference sequence). With 3 bases clipped from V and 1 base from J, the junction kept 3 bases outside the gene matches. The CDR3 nucleotides are TGTGCCAGCAGCCATTCACTAGCGGGGTCCTACGAGCAGTACTTC. This encodes CASSHSLAGSYEQYF.